These T cell receptor beta chains were read from a single sample in a study of shared clonotypes between healthy human individuals. Measured with immunoSEQ multiplex PCR; TCRdb has only the in-frame clones, and not every one. The sample comprises about 1.1 million clones, around 77% of which are singletons, and roughly 0.82% rests with the top ten. The sequenced material came from memory CD4+ T cells from PBMCs. All receptors come from a man between 18 and 35 years old in good health. Some clones in this sample may be carry-over from other donors' samples. Both conserved end residues are part of each CDR3. The D gene is left open where the match is weak. Size tells how often a clone was seen (once, few, many) or the class of an expanded clone, and some rows leave it out.

d_call,clone_size,v_call,j_call,cdr3_nt,cdr3_aa
TRBD2,-,TRBV7-3,TRBJ2-5,TGTGCCAGCAGCTTCTTCGGGAGGGCCGGGGAGACCCAGTACTTC,CASSFFGRAGETQYF
-,-,TRBV29-1,TRBJ1-1,TGCAGCGCCATGGCGGGGGGTGGGAGCACTGAAGCTTTCTTT,CSAMAGGGSTEAFF
-,-,TRBV12-5,TRBJ2-2,TGTGCTAGTGGTTCCCGAGTCACCGGGGAGCTGTTTTTT,CASGSRVTGELFF
-,-,TRBV7-3,TRBJ2-3,TGTGCCAGCAGCTTAACGTCGCAAGGCGATACGCAGTATTTT,CASSLTSQGDTQYF
TRBD1,few,TRBV7-2,TRBJ2-6,TGTGCCAGCAGCTCCACCGGGACAGGGTCCGTCCTGACTTTC,CASSSTGTGSVLTF
-,-,TRBV5-1,TRBJ2-6,TGCGCCAGCAGCGAAGGGGGCTCTGGGGCCAACGTCCTGACTTTC,CASSEGGSGANVLTF
TRBD2,-,TRBV5-1,TRBJ2-5,TGCGCCAGCAGCGCGGGGGGAACTAGAGAGACCCAGTACTTC,CASSAGGTRETQYF
-,-,TRBV5-1,TRBJ2-3,TGCGCCAGCAGCTTGGTCTCAGATACGCAGTATTTT,CASSLVSDTQYF
-,-,TRBV2,TRBJ2-2,TGTGCCAGCAGCGAATACAGGACCGGGGAGCTGTTTTTT,CASSEYRTGELFF
-,-,TRBV25-1,TRBJ1-1,TGTGCCAGCAGTGAGTTGGTTGGGGGAACTGAAGCTTTCTTT,CASSELVGGTEAFF
-,-,TRBV7-3,TRBJ2-3,TGTGCCAGCAGCCTTACCGGGGATACGCAGTATTTT,CASSLTGDTQYF
-,many,TRBV21-1,TRBJ2-4,TGTGCCAGCAGCAAACGAGAGGCGGGATTGGGACTAGCCAAAAACATTCAGTACTTC,CASSKREAGLGLAKNIQYF
-,-,TRBV29-1,TRBJ2-1,TGCAGCGTTGAACGACAGCCCTTACGCGGTGAGCAGTTCTTC,CSVERQPLRGEQFF
-,-,TRBV28,TRBJ2-7,TGTGCCAGCACGTTTTTGGGACGGGGAACCTACGAGCAGTACTTC,CASTFLGRGTYEQYF
TRBD2,-,TRBV2,TRBJ2-1,TGTGCCAGCAGTAACGACTGGGCTAGCGGGGGCTCCTACAATGAGCAGTTCTTC,CASSNDWASGGSYNEQFF
-,-,TRBV6-6,TRBJ2-1,TGTGCCAGCAGCCCACATGGGGCGTCAAGGGCGCAGTTCTTC,CASSPHGASRAQFF
-,-,TRBV6-6,TRBJ1-1,TGTGCCAGCAGTTATCCCGACGTTTGGGCTGAAGCTTTCTTT,CASSYPDVWAEAFF
-,-,TRBV4-1,TRBJ2-3,TGCGCCAGCAGCCAACCCAAGGGCGGGACAGATACGCAGTATTTT,CASSQPKGGTDTQYF
TRBD1,-,TRBV9,TRBJ1-1,TGTGCCAGCAGCTTCGGGACAGAGAACACTGAAGCTTTCTTT,CASSFGTENTEAFF
-,-,TRBV7-9,TRBJ2-7,TGTGCCAGCAGCTTAGGGGAGAGGGGCGAGCAGTACTTC,CASSLGERGEQYF
-,-,TRBV11-2,TRBJ2-5,TGTGCCAGCAGCTTAGAGTTGAAGGAGACCCAGTACTTC,CASSLELKETQYF
TRBD1,-,TRBV6-4,TRBJ2-7,TGTGCCAGACGGGGACAGGGCGAGCAGTACTTC,CARRGQGEQYF
-,many,TRBV6-1,TRBJ2-2,TGTGCCAGCAGTGCCGGACAAAGCGCCCCTCCACCCGGGGAGCTGTTTTTT,CASSAGQSAPPPGELFF
TRBD2,-,TRBV28,TRBJ2-1,TGTGCCAGCAGTTCTCCCGGGACTAGCGGGAGGAATGAGCAGTTCTTC,CASSSPGTSGRNEQFF
-,-,TRBV5-1,TRBJ2-5,TGCGCCAGCAGATCCGACATCGGGAGAGGGGAGACCCAGTACTTC,CASRSDIGRGETQYF
TRBD2,once,TRBV29-1,TRBJ2-1,TGCAGCGTCACGGGACTAGCCATCAATGAGCAGTTCTTC,CSVTGLAINEQFF
-,-,TRBV7-9,TRBJ1-1,TGTGCCAGCAGCCCTAGTGGAAGGATGAACACTGAAGCTTTCTTT,CASSPSGRMNTEAFF
-,-,TRBV6-5,TRBJ2-6,TGTGCCAGCAGCCAAGGACAAACTGGGGCCAACGTCCTGACTTTC,CASSQGQTGANVLTF
-,-,TRBV6-5,TRBJ2-7,TGTGCCAGCAGTCCCCGGGACAACTACGAGCAGTACTTC,CASSPRDNYEQYF
-,-,TRBV28,TRBJ2-3,TGTGCCAGCAAGGAATACCTTAGCACAGATACGCAGTATTTT,CASKEYLSTDTQYF
-,-,TRBV11-2,TRBJ1-5,TGTGCCAGCAGCGACCGACCTAATCAGCCCCAGCATTTT,CASSDRPNQPQHF
TRBD1,-,TRBV5-1,TRBJ1-3,TGCGCCAGCAGCCCTCGACAGGGAGGGGGGTCAGGAAACACCATATATTTT,CASSPRQGGGSGNTIYF
-,few,TRBV9,TRBJ1-1,TGTGCCAGCAGCCCGTACAGCGGGGCTGAAGCTTTCTTT,CASSPYSGAEAFF
-,-,TRBV28,TRBJ1-2,TGTGCCACCCGAACCCCCGGCCGGATGGGCTACACCTTC,CATRTPGRMGYTF
-,-,TRBV6-6,TRBJ2-3,TGTGCCAGCAGTTCCGCGGGCCCCCCCGGAGATACGCAGTATTTT,CASSSAGPPGDTQYF
-,-,TRBV28,TRBJ2-7,TGTGCCAGCAGTCCCGGGAGTGTCGGGTACGAGCAGTACTTC,CASSPGSVGYEQYF
-,-,TRBV4-1,TRBJ1-6,TGCGCCAGCAGCCATGCGGACAGAGATAATTCACCCCTCCACTTT,CASSHADRDNSPLHF
-,once,TRBV29-1,TRBJ2-1,TGCAGCGTGTCGCCAACTTCGGCGAGCTCCTACAATGAGCAGTTCTTC,CSVSPTSASSYNEQFF
-,-,TRBV5-4,TRBJ2-1,TGTGCCAGCAGCCAGACCGGGACGACCGGATATGAGCAGTTCTTC,CASSQTGTTGYEQFF
TRBD2,-,TRBV27,TRBJ2-7,TGTGCCAGCCGTCGACTAGCGGGACGACACGAGCAGTACTTC,CASRRLAGRHEQYF
-,-,TRBV7-2,TRBJ2-7,TGTGCCAGCAGCTTAGGTAGGGGGGCTACCTACGAGCAGTACTTC,CASSLGRGATYEQYF
-,-,TRBV2,TRBJ2-2,TGTGCCAGCAGGAAACTAGTTTTGCGGGGCCCTAGTACCGGGGAGCTGTTTTTT,CASRKLVLRGPSTGELFF
TRBD1,-,TRBV28,TRBJ2-7,TGTGCCAGCCGACAGGGGGCCTACGAGCAGTACTTC,CASRQGAYEQYF
-,-,TRBV27,TRBJ2-1,TGTGCCAGCAGTTTTTTGCAGGGTAGGACTTCCCTTAACAATGAGCAGTTCTTC,CASSFLQGRTSLNNEQFF
TRBD1,once,TRBV4-1,TRBJ2-5,TGCGCCAGCAGCCAACTTCCCGGGACAGGTGGGGAGACCCAGTACTTC,CASSQLPGTGGETQYF
TRBD2,-,TRBV15,TRBJ2-3,TGTGCCACCACACGGGGCGGGAGGGCCGGTACAGATACGCAGTATTTT,CATTRGGRAGTDTQYF
TRBD1,-,TRBV27,TRBJ1-5,TGTGCCAGCAGTCCCCAGGGGCAGGGGGCTAAGCCCCAGCATTTT,CASSPQGQGAKPQHF
-,few,TRBV28,TRBJ2-1,TGTGCCAGCAGTTTGAGACAGCTATACAATGAGCAGTTCTTC,CASSLRQLYNEQFF
TRBD2,once,TRBV27,TRBJ2-3,TGTGCCAGCAGTTCCCCGGGACTAGCGGGATTTACGCAGTATTTT,CASSSPGLAGFTQYF
-,few,TRBV2,TRBJ2-7,TGTGCCAGCAGCCCGACCGGACTCGGCGAGCAGTACTTC,CASSPTGLGEQYF